One sample yielded the 2 T cell receptor beta chains listed below, sequenced in a study of brain T cells in children with intractable seizures. Assay used: immunoSEQ multiplex PCR; TCRdb lists only in-frame clones, some missing. The data hold roughly 120,000 clones, with 90% to 95% observed a single time. Material: peripheral blood, obtained at surgery. The receptors here all came from a boy under three years old with hemimegalencephaly and intractable seizures.

The V gene is TRBV7-9, the J gene TRBJ2-5; perhaps TRBD2 as D (6 bases). In germline, CDR1 is SEHNR, CDR2 FQNEAQ (reference sequence). V gave up 1 base and J gave up 5 bases, with 17 bases separating them. The CDR3 length is 16 residues. CDR3 coding DNA: TGTGCCAGCAGCTTAGTGTTACGGAGGGCACATGAGACCCAGTACTTC. Its protein product is CASSLVLRRAHETQYF.

The chain is built from TRBV28 and TRBJ2-7; weak D call: TRBD1 (5 bases). The CDR3 totals 13 residues. The germline V and J ends were trimmed by 7 bases and 2 bases, with 12 bases remaining between them. The V gene's germline CDR1 is MDHEN and CDR2 SYDVKM. CDR3 nucleotides: TGTGCCAGCAAATCCCAGGGCACCTACGAGCAGTACTTC. Its translation: CASKSQGTYEQYF.